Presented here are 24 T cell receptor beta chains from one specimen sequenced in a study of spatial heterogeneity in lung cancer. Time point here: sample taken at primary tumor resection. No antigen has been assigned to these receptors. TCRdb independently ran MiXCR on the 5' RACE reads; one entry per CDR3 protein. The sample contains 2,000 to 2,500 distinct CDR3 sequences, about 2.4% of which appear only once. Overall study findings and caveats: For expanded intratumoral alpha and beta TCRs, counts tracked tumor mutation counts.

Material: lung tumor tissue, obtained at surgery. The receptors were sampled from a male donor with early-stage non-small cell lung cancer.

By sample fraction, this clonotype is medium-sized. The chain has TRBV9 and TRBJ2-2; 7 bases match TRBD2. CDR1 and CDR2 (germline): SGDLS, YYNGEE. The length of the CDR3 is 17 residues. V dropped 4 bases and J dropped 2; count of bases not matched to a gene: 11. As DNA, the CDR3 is TGTGCCAGCAGCCCTAGGCCGGCTAGCGGAAACACCGGGGAGCTGTTTTTT. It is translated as CASSPRPASGNTGELFF.

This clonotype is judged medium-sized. The CDR3 sequence: CATSRGEGETQYF. As DNA, the CDR3 is TGTGCCACTTCAAGGGGGGAGGGGGAGACCCAGTACTTC. The genes are TRBV7-3 and TRBJ2-5; a weak D match, TRBD2 (7 bases). The CDR3 loop spans 13 amino acids. CDR1 SGHTA and CDR2 FQGTGA come from the germline V gene. V gave up 10 bases and J gave up 5 bases, with 17 bases separating them.

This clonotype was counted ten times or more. CDR3: CASSPGQPVRYEQYF. Written as DNA, the CDR3 is TGTGCCAGCAGCCCGGGGCAGCCGGTGCGTTACGAGCAGTACTTC. The chain combines TRBV5-6 with TRBJ2-7; the D call may be TRBD1 or TRBD2 (5 bases each). CDR1 SGHDT and CDR2 YYEEEE come from the germline V gene. V lost 4 bases and J 4 bases, leaving 18 bases between the germline ends. This CDR3 has 15 amino acids.

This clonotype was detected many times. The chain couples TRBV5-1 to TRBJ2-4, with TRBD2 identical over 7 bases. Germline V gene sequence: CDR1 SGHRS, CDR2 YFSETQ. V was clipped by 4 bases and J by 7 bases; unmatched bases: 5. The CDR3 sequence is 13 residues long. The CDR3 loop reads CASSDGLVNIQYF. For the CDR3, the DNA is TGCGCCAGCAGCGACGGACTAGTGAACATTCAGTACTTC.

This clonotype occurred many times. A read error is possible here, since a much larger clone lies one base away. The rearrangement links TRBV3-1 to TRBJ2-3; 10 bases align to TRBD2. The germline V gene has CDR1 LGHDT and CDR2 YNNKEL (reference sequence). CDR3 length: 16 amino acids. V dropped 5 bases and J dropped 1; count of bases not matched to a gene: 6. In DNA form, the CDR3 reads TGTGCCAGCAGCTTTTTAGCGGGAGGCTGCACAGATACGCAGTATTTT. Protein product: CASSFLAGGCTDTQYF.

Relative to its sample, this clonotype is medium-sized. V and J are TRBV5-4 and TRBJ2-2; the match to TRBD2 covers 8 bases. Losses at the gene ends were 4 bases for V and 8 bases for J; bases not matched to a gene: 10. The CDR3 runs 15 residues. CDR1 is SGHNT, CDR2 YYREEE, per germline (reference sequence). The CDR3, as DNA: TGTGCCAGCAGCGATTTAGCGGGAAGTCGGGGGGAGCTGTTTTTT. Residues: CASSDLAGSRGELFF.

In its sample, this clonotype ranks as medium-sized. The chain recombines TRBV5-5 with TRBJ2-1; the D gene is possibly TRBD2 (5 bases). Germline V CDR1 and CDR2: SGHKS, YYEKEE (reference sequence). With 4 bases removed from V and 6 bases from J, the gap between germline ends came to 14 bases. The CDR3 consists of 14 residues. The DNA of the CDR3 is TGTGCCAGCAGCGAACCCACGGGGTTCAATGAGCAGTTCTTC. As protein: CASSEPTGFNEQFF.

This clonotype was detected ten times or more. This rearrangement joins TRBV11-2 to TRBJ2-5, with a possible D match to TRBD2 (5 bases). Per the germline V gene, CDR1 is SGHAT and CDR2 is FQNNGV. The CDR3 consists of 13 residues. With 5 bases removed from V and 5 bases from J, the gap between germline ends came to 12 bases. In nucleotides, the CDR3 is TGTGCCAGCAGCAAGAGGGCCTGGGAGACCCAGTACTTC. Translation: CASSKRAWETQYF.

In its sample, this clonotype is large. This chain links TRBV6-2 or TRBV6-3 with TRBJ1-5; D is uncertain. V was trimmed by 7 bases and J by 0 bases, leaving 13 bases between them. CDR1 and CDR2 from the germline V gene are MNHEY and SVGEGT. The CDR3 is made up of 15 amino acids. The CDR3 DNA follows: TGTGCCAGCACCTTAGGACTTATTAGCAATCAGCCCCAGCATTTT. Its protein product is CASTLGLISNQPQHF.

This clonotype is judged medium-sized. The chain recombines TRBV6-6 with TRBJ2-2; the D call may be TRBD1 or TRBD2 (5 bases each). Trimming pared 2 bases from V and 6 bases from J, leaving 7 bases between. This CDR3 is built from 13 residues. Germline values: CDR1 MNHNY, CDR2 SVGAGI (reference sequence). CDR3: CASSYMGAGELFF. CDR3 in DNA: TGTGCCAGCAGTTACATGGGGGCCGGGGAGCTGTTTTTT.

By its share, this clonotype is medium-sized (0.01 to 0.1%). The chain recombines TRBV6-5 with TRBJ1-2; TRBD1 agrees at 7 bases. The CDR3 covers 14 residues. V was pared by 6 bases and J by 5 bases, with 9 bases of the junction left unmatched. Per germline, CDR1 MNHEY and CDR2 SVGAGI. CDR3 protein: CASSHTTGSYGYTF. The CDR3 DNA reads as TGTGCCAGCAGCCACACGACAGGGTCATATGGCTACACCTTC.

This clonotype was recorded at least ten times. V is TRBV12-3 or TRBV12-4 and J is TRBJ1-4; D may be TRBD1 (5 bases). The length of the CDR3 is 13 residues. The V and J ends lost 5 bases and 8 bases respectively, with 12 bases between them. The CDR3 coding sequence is TGTGCCAGCAGTGGGACCGAGAGGGAAAAACTGTTTTTT. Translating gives CASSGTEREKLFF.

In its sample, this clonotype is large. The CDR3 loop is CASSYIEPGEQFF. The CDR3 bases are TGTGCCAGCAGTTACATCGAGCCCGGTGAGCAGTTCTTC. The rearrangement links TRBV6-6 to TRBJ2-1; no definite D call. The CDR3 loop spans 13 amino acids. Trimming removed 2 bases from V and 9 bases from J, with 11 bases in between. CDR1 and CDR2 from the germline V gene are MNHNY and SVGAGI (reference sequence).

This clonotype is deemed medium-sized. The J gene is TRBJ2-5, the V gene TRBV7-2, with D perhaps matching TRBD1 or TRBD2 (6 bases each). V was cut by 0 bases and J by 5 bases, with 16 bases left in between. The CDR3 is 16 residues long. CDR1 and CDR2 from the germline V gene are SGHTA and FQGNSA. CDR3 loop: CASSLALWGARETQYF. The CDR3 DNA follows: TGTGCCAGCAGCTTAGCCCTCTGGGGGGCGCGGGAGACCCAGTACTTC.

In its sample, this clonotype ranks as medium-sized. The CDR3 sequence: CASSLAAGAAYEQYF. In DNA form, the CDR3 reads TGCGCCAGCAGCCTTGCCGCGGGGGCCGCCTACGAGCAGTACTTC. The chain employs TRBV5-1 and TRBJ2-7, with a tentative D call TRBD2 (7 bases). V was clipped by 4 bases and J by 2 bases, with 16 bases between them. Germline loops: CDR1 SGHRS, CDR2 YFSETQ. The CDR3 contains 15 residues.

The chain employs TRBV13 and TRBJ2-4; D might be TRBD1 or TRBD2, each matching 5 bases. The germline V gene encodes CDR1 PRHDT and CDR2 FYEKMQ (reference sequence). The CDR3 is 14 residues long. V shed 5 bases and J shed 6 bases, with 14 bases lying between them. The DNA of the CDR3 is TGTGCCAGCAGCCCCCGGGGCTCTGGAAACATTCAGTACTTC. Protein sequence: CASSPRGSGNIQYF.

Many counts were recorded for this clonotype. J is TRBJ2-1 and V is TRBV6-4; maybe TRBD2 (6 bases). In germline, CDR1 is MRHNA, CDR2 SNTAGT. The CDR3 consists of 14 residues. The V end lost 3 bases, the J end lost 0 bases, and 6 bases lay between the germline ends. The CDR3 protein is CASSERDSYNEQFF. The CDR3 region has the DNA TGTGCCAGCAGTGAGCGGGACTCCTACAATGAGCAGTTCTTC.

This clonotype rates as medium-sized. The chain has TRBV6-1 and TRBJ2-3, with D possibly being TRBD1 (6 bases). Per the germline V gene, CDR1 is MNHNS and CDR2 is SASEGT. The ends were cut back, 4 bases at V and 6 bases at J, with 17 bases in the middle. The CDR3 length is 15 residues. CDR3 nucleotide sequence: TGTGCCAGCAGTGGAGGGGATGGGGGCCGGGATACGCAGTATTTT. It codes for CASSGGDGGRDTQYF.

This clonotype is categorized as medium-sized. This CDR3 reads CASSLGGQGVYGYTF. DNA of the CDR3: TGTGCCAGCAGCCTAGGGGGACAGGGGGTGTATGGCTACACCTTC. V and J are TRBV7-2 and TRBJ1-2; the match to TRBD1 covers 11 bases. Trimming removed 5 bases from V and 5 bases from J; junction bases left unmatched: 7. The CDR3 length is 15 residues. Germline CDR1 is SGHTA and CDR2 is FQGNSA. Full variable domain (remainder filled in from reference TRBV7-2 and TRBJ1-2): GAGVSQSPSNKVTEKGKDVELRCDPISGHTALYWYRQSLGQGLEFLIYFQGNSAPDKSGLPSDRFSAERTGGSVSTLTIQRTQQEDSAVYLCASSLGGQGVYGYTFGSGTRLTVV.

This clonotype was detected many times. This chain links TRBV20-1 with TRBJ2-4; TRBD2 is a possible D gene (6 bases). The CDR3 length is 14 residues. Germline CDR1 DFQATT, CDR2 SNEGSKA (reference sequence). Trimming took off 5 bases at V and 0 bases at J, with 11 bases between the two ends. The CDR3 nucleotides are TGCAGTGCTCGGGGACTTTTAGCCAAAAACATTCAGTACTTC. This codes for CSARGLLAKNIQYF.

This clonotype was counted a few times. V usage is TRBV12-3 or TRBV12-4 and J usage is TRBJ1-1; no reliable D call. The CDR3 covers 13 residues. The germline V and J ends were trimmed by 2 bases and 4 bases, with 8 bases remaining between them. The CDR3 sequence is CASSLTGSTEAFF. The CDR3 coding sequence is TGTGCCAGCAGTTTAACCGGGAGCACTGAAGCTTTCTTT.

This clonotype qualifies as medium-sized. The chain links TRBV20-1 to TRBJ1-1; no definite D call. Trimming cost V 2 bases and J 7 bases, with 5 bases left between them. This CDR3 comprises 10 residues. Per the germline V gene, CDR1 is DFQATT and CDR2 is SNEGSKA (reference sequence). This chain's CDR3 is CSARQIEAFF. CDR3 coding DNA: TGCAGTGCTAGACAGATTGAAGCTTTCTTT.

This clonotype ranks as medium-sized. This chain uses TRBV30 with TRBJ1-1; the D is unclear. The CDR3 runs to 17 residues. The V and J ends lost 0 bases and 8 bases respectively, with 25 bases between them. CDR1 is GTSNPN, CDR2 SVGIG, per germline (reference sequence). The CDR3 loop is CAWSVYASSVCSAEAFF. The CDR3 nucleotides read TGTGCCTGGAGTGTATACGCCTCCTCCGTATGTTCCGCAGAAGCTTTCTTT.

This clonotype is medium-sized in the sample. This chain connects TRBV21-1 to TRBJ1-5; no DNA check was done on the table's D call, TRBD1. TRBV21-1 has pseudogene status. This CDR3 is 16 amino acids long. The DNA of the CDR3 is TGTGCCAGCAAAATAGGCCTACAGGGATGCAATCAGCCCCAGCATTTT. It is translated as CASKIGLQGCNQPQHF.